Each of the 2 T cell receptor beta chains below was sequenced from the same sample in a study of blood T cells in healthy people across ages. Using a J-beta primer mix together with a sample-barcoded 5' primer, a second PCR was run for roughly 6 to 11 cycles. One entry per CDR3 protein, called by TCRdb with MiXCR from the 5' RACE reads. The top ten clones hold around 8% of a sample with more than 1.4 million distinct CDR3 sequences, 42% of them seen once. The material sequenced was blood. These receptors came from a woman aged 18-29 years in good health.

This clonotype has only a few counts. The chain uses TRBV12-3 or TRBV12-4 and TRBJ2-7, with TRBD2 matching 10 bases. The length of the CDR3 is 15 residues. The junction had 5 bases not matched to a gene; V was cut back by 4 bases and J by 2 bases. This CDR3 is CASSSSGSPAYEQYF. CDR3 DNA: TGTGCCAGCAGTTCTAGCGGGAGCCCGGCCTACGAGCAGTACTTC.

The chain links TRBV5-1 to TRBJ1-1; maybe TRBD1 (5 bases). With 10 bases removed from V and 1 base from J, the gap between germline ends came to 11 bases. CDR3 length: 12 amino acids. Germline CDR1 and CDR2: SGHRS and YFSETQ. CDR3 sequence: CASQESNTEAFF. CDR3 bases: TGCGCCTCACAGGAATCGAACACTGAAGCTTTCTTT.